Below are 20 T cell receptor beta chains sequenced from a single sample in a study of T cells after yellow fever vaccination. TCRdb re-analysed the 5' RACE reads in MiXCR, keeping a single row per CDR3 protein. The sample includes some 560,000 distinct CDR3 sequences, over 15% of them seen just once. This sample comprised PBMCs, obtained 15 days after the yellow fever booster vaccination. The receptors were gathered from a man aged 25-40 years who received the YFV17D yellow fever vaccine.

This clonotype has just a few counts. This chain links TRBV10-3 with TRBJ2-1; 8 bases line up with TRBD2. The germline CDR1 and CDR2 sequences are ENHRY and SYGVKD. The CDR3 totals 17 residues. V gave up 4 bases and J gave up 0 bases; unmatched junction bases: 8. The CDR3 coding sequence is TGTGCCATCAGTGGGGGAGCGGGAGTAAGCTCCTACAATGAGCAGTTCTTC. Protein: CAISGGAGVSSYNEQFF.

This clonotype has a handful of counts. CDR3: CASSPAGADTGELFF. For the CDR3, the DNA is TGTGCCAGCAGTCCAGCGGGAGCCGACACCGGGGAGCTGTTTTTT. V usage is TRBV7-3 and J usage is TRBJ2-2; 8 positions match TRBD2. This CDR3 is built from 15 residues. The V gene end was trimmed by 6 bases and the J gene end by 3 bases; junction bases not matched to a gene: 6. CDR1 SGHTA and CDR2 FQGTGA come from the germline V gene.

The chain carries TRBV7-2 and TRBJ1-5; tentative D call: TRBD1 (6 bases). V gave up 5 bases and J gave up 7 bases, with 12 bases separating them. Germline CDR1 and CDR2: SGHTA and FQGNSA. The CDR3 totals 13 residues. In DNA, the CDR3 is TGTGCCAGCAGCATACAGGGCCAGCAGCCCCAGCATTTT. Protein: CASSIQGQQPQHF.

This clonotype showed up many times. The gene calls are TRBV7-2 and TRBJ2-7; D is undetermined. The CDR3 is 16 residues long. Trimming removed 5 bases from V and 0 bases from J, with 17 bases in between. Per germline, CDR1 SGHTA and CDR2 FQGNSA. The CDR3 DNA sequence: TGTGCCAGCAGCCCACCCTTTAGCCTTAGCTCCTACGAGCAGTACTTC. It is translated as CASSPPFSLSSYEQYF.

V and J are TRBV25-1 and TRBJ2-5; D is perhaps TRBD1 (5 bases). Trimming took off 4 bases at V and 2 bases at J, with 8 bases between the two ends. CDR1 is MGHDK, CDR2 SYGVNS, per germline. The length of the CDR3 is 13 residues. CDR3: CASSGPGQETQYF. DNA for the CDR3: TGTGCCAGCAGTGGGCCAGGGCAAGAGACCCAGTACTTC.

The chain has TRBV28 and TRBJ2-7; D call uncertain. The CDR3 spans 13 residues. Trimming stripped 5 bases from V and 2 bases from J, with 10 bases between. Germline CDR1 MDHEN, CDR2 SYDVKM. In DNA form, the CDR3 reads TGTGCCAGCAGTCGGTCAGGAGCCTACGAGCAGTACTTC. It encodes CASSRSGAYEQYF.

This clonotype was counted only a few times. V usage is TRBV6-5 and J usage is TRBJ1-1, with unresolved D. The CDR3 extends over 13 amino acids. Germline V gene lookup returns CDR1 MNHEY and CDR2 SVGAGI. V was cut by 0 bases and J by 5 bases, with 7 bases left in between. The CDR3 region has the DNA TGTGCCAGCAGTTACTCCCGCGGTACTGAAGCTTTCTTT. Protein: CASSYSRGTEAFF.

The genes are TRBV20-1 and TRBJ2-1, with 8 positions matching TRBD2. Germline-derived CDR1 and CDR2 are DFQATT and SNEGSKA (reference sequence). The CDR3 spans 17 residues. The V segment lost 0 bases and the J segment 0 bases; nucleotides outside the gene matches: 7. The CDR3 DNA reads as TGCAGTGCTAGAGATCCCGGCGGGAGGAGCTCCTACAATGAGCAGTTCTTC. Translated: CSARDPGGRSSYNEQFF.

This clonotype was seen more than once but under ten times. V and J are TRBV28 and TRBJ2-5; 13 nucleotides agree with TRBD2. The CDR3 consists of 15 residues. The germline V gene has CDR1 MDHEN and CDR2 SYDVKM. After removal of 5 bases from V and 4 bases from J, the junction contained 4 bases not matched to a gene. The CDR3 protein is CASSQWTSGRETQYF. CDR3 nucleotides: TGTGCCAGCAGTCAGTGGACTAGCGGGAGAGAGACCCAGTACTTC.

This clonotype has just a few counts. The V call is TRBV5-1, the J call TRBJ2-1, with D possibly TRBD2 on 5 matching bases. Germline V gives CDR1 SGHRS, CDR2 YFSETQ. There are 13 residues in the CDR3. V shed 4 bases and J shed 7 bases, with 12 bases lying between them. CDR3 amino acids: CASSRDYLNEQFF. The CDR3 nucleotides read TGCGCCAGCAGCCGCGACTATCTTAATGAGCAGTTCTTC.

The V and J genes are TRBV12-3 or TRBV12-4 and TRBJ2-5; D is undetermined. This CDR3 spans 14 amino acids. Deletions cut 2 bases from V and 7 bases from J, with 14 bases between. The CDR3 region is CASSLSGQDGTQYF. The CDR3, as DNA: TGTGCCAGCAGTTTATCTGGTCAGGATGGGACCCAGTACTTC.

In this sample, this clonotype turned up a few times. This chain connects TRBV7-2 to TRBJ2-3; unclear D gene. The germline gives CDR1 SGHTA, CDR2 FQGNSA. The V gene lost 5 bases and the J gene lost 2 bases, with 14 bases spanning the gap. The length of the CDR3 is 15 residues. The CDR3 DNA reads TGTGCCAGCAGCCGGCCACCACCGAACACAGATACGCAGTATTTT. The encoded protein is CASSRPPPNTDTQYF.

In this sample, this clonotype turned up a few times. The chain recombines TRBV29-1 with TRBJ2-7; TRBD1 matches at 8 bases. Trimming cost V 4 bases and J 0 bases; bases outside gene matches: 2. This CDR3 region has 13 residues. Germline-derived CDR1 and CDR2 are SQVTM and ANQGSEA. CDR3 region: CSVGTGSSYEQYF. The CDR3 nucleotides read TGCAGCGTTGGGACAGGGAGCTCCTACGAGCAGTACTTC.

This clonotype has at least ten counts. This chain links TRBV5-8 with TRBJ1-2; no clear D gene. V was cut by 3 bases and J by 4 bases, with 10 bases left in between. The CDR3 covers 13 residues. CDR1 and CDR2 (germline): SGHTS, YDEGEE. The CDR3 bases are TGTGCCAGCAGCTCGACGGGAGCCTATGGCTACACCTTC. Translated: CASSSTGAYGYTF.

This sequence joins TRBV20-1 and TRBJ1-2; no clear D. Trimming cost V 0 bases and J 0 bases, with 17 bases left between them. The CDR3 loop spans 17 amino acids. CDR1 and CDR2 from the germline V gene are DFQATT and SNEGSKA (reference sequence). The CDR3 here is CSARDPRAFAANYGYTF. The CDR3 DNA reads as TGCAGTGCTAGAGATCCACGGGCCTTTGCAGCTAACTATGGCTACACCTTC.

The chain couples TRBV9 to TRBJ2-3; a possible D gene is TRBD2 (6 bases). The CDR3 loop spans 15 amino acids. The germline gives CDR1 SGDLS, CDR2 YYNGEE. Trimming took 0 bases from V and 6 from J, leaving 14 bases between them. In nucleotides, the CDR3 is TGTGCCAGCAGCGTAGTTAGCGGCCCCGGGGATACGCAGTATTTT. It yields the protein CASSVVSGPGDTQYF. Filled out from reference TRBV9 and TRBJ2-3, the complete variable domain reads DSGVTQTPKHLITATGQRVTLRCSPRSGDLSVYWYQQSLDQGLQFLIQYYNGEERAKGNILERFSAQQFPDLHSELNLSSLELGDSALYFCASSVVSGPGDTQYFGPGTRLTVL.

This clonotype has just a few counts. The chain is built from TRBV7-8 and TRBJ2-5; D is uncertain. V was cut by 5 bases and J by 3 bases, with 13 bases left in between. The germline CDR1 and CDR2 sequences are SGHVS and FQNEAQ. The CDR3 is 14 amino acids. CDR3 sequence reads: CASSPPQRKETQYF. CDR3 in DNA: TGTGCCAGCAGCCCCCCTCAACGGAAAGAGACCCAGTACTTC.

This clonotype occurred a few times. This chain connects TRBV6-5 to TRBJ2-7, with D tentatively TRBD1 (5 bases). The CDR3 has 16 amino acids. CDR1 is MNHEY and CDR2 is SVGAGI in the germline V gene. Trimming stripped 2 bases from V and 2 bases from J, with 16 bases between. The CDR3 DNA sequence: TGTGCCAGCAGTTACGCCCGCAACAGGATTCCCTACGAGCAGTACTTC. It is translated as CASSYARNRIPYEQYF.

The chain recombines TRBV12-3 or TRBV12-4 with TRBJ2-3; 7 bases match TRBD1. This CDR3 region has 15 residues. Trimming removed 6 bases from V and 6 bases from J; junction bases left unmatched: 12. The CDR3 DNA follows: TGTGCCAGCAGAAACACAGGGGCGGGTTTGGATACGCAGTATTTT. Translation gives CASRNTGAGLDTQYF.

The chain links TRBV7-9 to TRBJ2-5, with 8 bases lining up with TRBD1. CDR3 length equals 13 residues. V was clipped by 7 bases and J by 8 bases; unmatched bases: 9. Germline V gives CDR1 SEHNR, CDR2 FQNEAQ (reference sequence). CDR3 region: CASTDRGGDTQYF. The CDR3, as DNA: TGTGCCAGCACCGACAGGGGCGGTGACACCCAGTACTTC.